This T cell receptor beta chain was recovered during a study of blood T cell repertoires in COVID-19. The CDR3 has 14 amino acids. With V trimmed by 6 bases and J by 1 base, 4 bases remained unmatched. Germline loops: CDR1 MNHEY, CDR2 SVGAGI. Some clones are missing from TCRdb's copy, which holds only in-frame ones; the method was immunoSEQ multiplex PCR. The top ten hold 2% of the sample, which has 100,000 or so clones, 84% seen once. The sequence was collected from a man aged 70-80 years with active or convalescent COVID-19. The sequencing input was peripheral blood. The V and J genes are TRBV6-5 and TRBJ1-1, with 8 bases identical to TRBD1. The CDR3 loop is CASSRTGSNTEAFF. The CDR3 DNA is TGTGCCAGCAGCCGGACAGGGTCGAACACTGAAGCTTTCTTT.